The entry that follows covers one TCR beta chain sequence. Its matching antigen is unknown. The data were taken from a study of T cell repertoires in cytomegalovirus infection. Study-level points and caveats: HLA-C-restricted TCR beta clonotypes specific for CMV led the ex vivo response. Individuals carrying CMV plus the relevant HLA were identified by cumulative frequency of public TCR beta families.

TCRdb ran MiXCR on the reads and lists one entry per CDR3 protein. The sample includes around 500,000 distinct CDR3 sequences, under 45% of them seen just once. Germline V gene sequence: CDR1 SGDLS, CDR2 YYNGEE. Losses at the gene ends were 3 bases for V and 6 bases for J; bases not matched to a gene: 18. The CDR3 has 17 amino acids. The source is a human donor in good health (CMV status not recorded). Some clones in this sample may be carry-over from other donors' samples. The sequencing used cultured PBMCs, collected from culture after CMV antigen stimulation. The genes are TRBV9 and TRBJ2-7; 7 bases agree with TRBD1. CDR3 loop: CASSGRDSLPAVREQYF. The CDR3 bases are TGTGCCAGCAGCGGCCGGGACAGCCTACCCGCGGTACGCGAGCAGTACTTC.